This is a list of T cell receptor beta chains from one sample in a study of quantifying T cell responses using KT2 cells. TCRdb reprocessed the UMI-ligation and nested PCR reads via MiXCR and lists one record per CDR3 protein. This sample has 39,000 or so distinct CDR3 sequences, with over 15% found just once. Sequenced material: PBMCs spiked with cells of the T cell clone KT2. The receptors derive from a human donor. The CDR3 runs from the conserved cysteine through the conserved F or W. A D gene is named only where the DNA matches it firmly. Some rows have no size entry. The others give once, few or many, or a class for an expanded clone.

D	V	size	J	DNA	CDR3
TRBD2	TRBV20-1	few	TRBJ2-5	TGCAGTGCCAAGACTAGCGGGAGGGCCATGCTTCAAGAGACCCAGTACTTC	CSAKTSGRAMLQETQYF
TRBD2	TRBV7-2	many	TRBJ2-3	TGTGCCACGGCGCTAGCGGGAGTCGCAGATACGCAGTATTTT	CATALAGVADTQYF
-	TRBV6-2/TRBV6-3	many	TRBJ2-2	TGTGCCAGCAAATCCCCGGTCGTGGGGGAGCTGTTTTTT	CASKSPVVGELFF
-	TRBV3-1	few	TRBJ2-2	TGTGCCAGCAGCCAAGATCTAGCTTCGAGGGAGCTGTTTTTT	CASSQDLASRELFF
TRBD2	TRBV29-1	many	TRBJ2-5	TGCAGCGTTGGCGGGAGGGCCGGGTACCAAGAGACCCAGTACTTC	CSVGGRAGYQETQYF
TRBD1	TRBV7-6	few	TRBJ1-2	TGTGCCAGCAGCTTATCCCCGGGACAGGGGCATGGCTACACCTTC	CASSLSPGQGHGYTF
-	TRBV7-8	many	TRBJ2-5	TGTGCCAGCAGCTTAGAACCGGGAGTGGAGACCCAGTACTTC	CASSLEPGVETQYF
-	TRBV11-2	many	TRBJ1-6	TGTGCCAGCAGCTTAGTGGAGTTGAATTCACCCCTCCACTTT	CASSLVELNSPLHF
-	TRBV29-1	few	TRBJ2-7	TGCAGCGCTACAAGAGGCTTTGGGACATCTGGGGAGCAGTACTTC	CSATRGFGTSGEQYF
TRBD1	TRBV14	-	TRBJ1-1	TGTGCCAGCAGCAAAGACAGGGTTGGCACTGAAGCTTTCTTT	CASSKDRVGTEAFF
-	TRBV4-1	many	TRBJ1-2	TGCGCCAGCAGCCAAGAGCGGCAGAGCTATGGCTACACCTTC	CASSQERQSYGYTF
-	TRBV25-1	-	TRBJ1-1	TGTGCTTCGACCCGTGGGTCTGAAGCTTTCTTT	CASTRGSEAFF
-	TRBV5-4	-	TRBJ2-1	TGTGCCACCGGAATCGGGGAAGGCTCCTACAATGAGCAGTTCTTC	CATGIGEGSYNEQFF
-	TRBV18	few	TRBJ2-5	TGTGCCAGCTCACCACAAGGGAATGGAGTAGAGACCCAGTACTTC	CASSPQGNGVETQYF
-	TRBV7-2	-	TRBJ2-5	TGTGCCAGCAGCTTAGACCAGAACCCAGCAGAGACCCAGTACTTC	CASSLDQNPAETQYF
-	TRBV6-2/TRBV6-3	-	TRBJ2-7	TGTGCCAGCAGTCACCAACCAGATTGGGAAGTCTACGAGCAGTACTTC	CASSHQPDWEVYEQYF
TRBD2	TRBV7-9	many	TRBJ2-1	TGTGCCAGCAGCCCCGGACTAGCGGAGCAGTTCTTC	CASSPGLAEQFF
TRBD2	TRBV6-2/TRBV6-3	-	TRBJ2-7	TGTGCCAGCAGTTACTCGGCTAGCGGGGAGTACGAGCAGTACTTC	CASSYSASGEYEQYF
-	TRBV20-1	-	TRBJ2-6	TGCAGTGCTAGAGCTGGGGGTTTTGGGGCCAACGTCCTGACTTTC	CSARAGGFGANVLTF
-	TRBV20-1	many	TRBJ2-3	TGCAGTGAGGACGGTGGCTCAGCAGATACGCAGTATTTT	CSEDGGSADTQYF
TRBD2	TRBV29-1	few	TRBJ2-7	TGCAGCGTTGAGAAAGGCGGGACTAGTTTCGGGTCTTTCGAGCAGTACTTC	CSVEKGGTSFGSFEQYF
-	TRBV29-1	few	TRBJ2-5	TGCAGCGTTGAGACTACCATGGGTTGGGAGACCCAGTACTTC	CSVETTMGWETQYF
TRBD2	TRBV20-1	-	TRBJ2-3	TGCAGTGCCCAAGCGGGGGGGGAGAGAGATACGCAGTATTTT	CSAQAGGERDTQYF
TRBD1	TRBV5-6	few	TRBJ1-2	TGTGCCAGCAGGGTGACAGGGGGCGACTATGGCTACACCTTC	CASRVTGGDYGYTF
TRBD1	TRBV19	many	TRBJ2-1	TGTGCCAGTAGTCGACCGGGACAGGATTACAATGAGCAGTTCTTC	CASSRPGQDYNEQFF
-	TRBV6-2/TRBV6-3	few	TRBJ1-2	TGTGCCAGCAGTTTACGGGGAGGAGGTTCCTATGGCTACACCTTC	CASSLRGGGSYGYTF
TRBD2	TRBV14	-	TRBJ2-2	TGTGCCAGCAGCCAAGGGATTAGCGGGCAAAACACCGGGGAGCTGTTTTTT	CASSQGISGQNTGELFF
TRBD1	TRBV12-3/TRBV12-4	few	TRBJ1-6	TGTGCCAGCAGCGTGGGACAGAACGATTCACCCCTCCACTTT	CASSVGQNDSPLHF
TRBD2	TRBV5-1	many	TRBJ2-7	TGCGCCAGCAGCCAACTAGCGGGAGGGGGGGAGCAGTACTTC	CASSQLAGGGEQYF
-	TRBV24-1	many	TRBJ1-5	TGTGCCACCAGGAGCGGACAGAGCAATCAGCCCCAGCATTTT	CATRSGQSNQPQHF
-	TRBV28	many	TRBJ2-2	TGTGCCAGCAGTACCGAAACCGGGGAGCTGTTTTTT	CASSTETGELFF
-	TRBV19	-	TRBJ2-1	TGTGCCAGTAGGGGGGGGCGGGTGAGCTCCTACAATGAGCAGTTCTTC	CASRGGRVSSYNEQFF
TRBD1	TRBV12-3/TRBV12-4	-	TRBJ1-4	TGTGCCAGCAGTTTTGCGGGACAGGGTAATGAAAAACTGTTTTTT	CASSFAGQGNEKLFF
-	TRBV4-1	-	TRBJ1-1	TGCGCCAGCAGCCAAGATCTGGCCGGGCGGGGGGCGCGTGAGAAAGCTTTCTTT	CASSQDLAGRGAREKAFF
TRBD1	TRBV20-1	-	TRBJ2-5	TGCAGTGCGAGACAGGGAGAGACCCAGTACTTC	CSARQGETQYF
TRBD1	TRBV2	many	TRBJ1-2	TGTGCCAGCAGTAAGAGACAGGGTGAAAACTATGGCTACACCTTC	CASSKRQGENYGYTF
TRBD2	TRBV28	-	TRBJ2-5	TGTGCCAGCAGTTCCGCGGGGGGGGGCGAGACCCAGTACTTC	CASSSAGGGETQYF
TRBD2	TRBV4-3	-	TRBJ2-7	TGCGCCAGCAGCCAAAGACTAGCGGGAGACGAGCAGTACTTC	CASSQRLAGDEQYF
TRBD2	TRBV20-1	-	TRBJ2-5	TGCAGTGCTAGGGGTGGAGAGCGGGGGCCTCAAGAGACCCAGTACTTC	CSARGGERGPQETQYF
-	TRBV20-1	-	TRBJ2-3	TGCAGTGCCCCTCTAGTGGCGGGGACAGATACGCAGTATTTT	CSAPLVAGTDTQYF
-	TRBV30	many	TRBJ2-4	TGTGCCTGGAGTCGACTCCTAGCGGCCAAAAACATTCAGTACTTC	CAWSRLLAAKNIQYF
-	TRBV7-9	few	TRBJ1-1	TGTGCCAGCAGCTTAAACTCGGACGGTGAAGCTTTCTTT	CASSLNSDGEAFF
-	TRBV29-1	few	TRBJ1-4	TGCAGCGCCACCACAGGGGAAAAACTGTTTTTT	CSATTGEKLFF
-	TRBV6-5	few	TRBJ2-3	TGTGCCAGCAGTTCTAGCGGCACAGATACGCAGTATTTT	CASSSSGTDTQYF
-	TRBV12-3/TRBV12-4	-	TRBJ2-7	TGTGCCAGCAGAAACGGACGCGCCTCCTACGAGCAGTACTTC	CASRNGRASYEQYF
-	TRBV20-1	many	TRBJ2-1	TGCAGTGCTAGAACAAGCCATTCCCTCTCCTACAATGAGCAGTTCTTC	CSARTSHSLSYNEQFF
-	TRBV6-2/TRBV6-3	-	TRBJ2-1	TGTGCCAGCAGTCGGGAGTTTGAGCAGTTCTTC	CASSREFEQFF
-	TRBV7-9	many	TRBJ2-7	TGTGCCAGCAGCCCCGGGGAGTACGAGCAGTACTTC	CASSPGEYEQYF